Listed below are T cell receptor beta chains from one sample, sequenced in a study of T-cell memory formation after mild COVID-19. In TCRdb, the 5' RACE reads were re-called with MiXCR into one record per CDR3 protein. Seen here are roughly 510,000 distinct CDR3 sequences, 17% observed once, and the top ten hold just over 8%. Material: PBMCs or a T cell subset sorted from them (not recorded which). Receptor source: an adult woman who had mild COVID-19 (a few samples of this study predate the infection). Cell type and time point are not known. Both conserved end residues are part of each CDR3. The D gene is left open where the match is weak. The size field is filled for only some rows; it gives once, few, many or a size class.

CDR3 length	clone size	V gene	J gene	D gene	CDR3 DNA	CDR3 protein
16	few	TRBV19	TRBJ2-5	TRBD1	TGTGCCAGTAGTATACTTGGGACAGGGACGTCTGAGACCCAGTACTTC	CASSILGTGTSETQYF
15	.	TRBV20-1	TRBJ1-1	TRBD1	TGCAGTGCTAGAGGTACGGACAGGGGTAACACTGAAGCTTTCTTT	CSARGTDRGNTEAFF
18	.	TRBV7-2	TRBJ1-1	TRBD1	TGTGCCAGCAGCCGAGACCGGGGACAGTTCAGGGGGAACACTGAAGCTTTCTTT	CASSRDRGQFRGNTEAFF
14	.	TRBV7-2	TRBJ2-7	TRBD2	TGTGCCAGCAGCTTAGGCGGGAGCGGGCACGAGCAGTACTTC	CASSLGGSGHEQYF
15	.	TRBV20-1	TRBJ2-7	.	TGCAGTGCTAGAGACGGCCGACCTGCTACCTACGAGCAGTACTTC	CSARDGRPATYEQYF
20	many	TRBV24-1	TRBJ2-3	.	TGTGCCACCAGTGATCTCCGGGACAAAGCCGATCCTTGGGTTACAGATACGCAGTATTTT	CATSDLRDKADPWVTDTQYF
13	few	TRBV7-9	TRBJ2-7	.	TGTGCCAGCAGCTTCAAATCTACCTACGAGCAGTACTTC	CASSFKSTYEQYF
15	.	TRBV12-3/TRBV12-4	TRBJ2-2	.	TGTGCCAGCAGTGCCCAGGGCAAGAACACCGGGGAGCTGTTTTTT	CASSAQGKNTGELFF
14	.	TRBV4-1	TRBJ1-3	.	TGCGCCAGCAGCCCGTCGGACTCTGGAAACACCATATATTTT	CASSPSDSGNTIYF
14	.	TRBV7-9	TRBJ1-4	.	TGTGCCAGCAGCTTAGCGCCCAGGCCTGAAAAACTGTTTTTT	CASSLAPRPEKLFF
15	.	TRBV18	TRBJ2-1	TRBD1	TGTGCCAGCTCACTGACAGGGAACTCCTACAATGAGCAGTTCTTC	CASSLTGNSYNEQFF
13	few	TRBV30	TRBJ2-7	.	TGTGCCTGGAGGGGCACGGCCACCTACGAGCAGTACTTC	CAWRGTATYEQYF
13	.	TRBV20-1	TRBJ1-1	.	TGCAGTGGTGGGGCCTCGGTGAACACTGAAGCTTTCTTT	CSGGASVNTEAFF
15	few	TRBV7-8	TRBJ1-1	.	TGTGCCAGCAGCTTAGTTCGGGGCTCGGGCACTGAAGCTTTCTTT	CASSLVRGSGTEAFF
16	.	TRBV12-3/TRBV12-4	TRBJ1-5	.	TGTGCCAGCCAGCACAGCGGGGCGAAAGGCAATCAGCCCCAGCATTTT	CASQHSGAKGNQPQHF
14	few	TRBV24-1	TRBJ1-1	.	TGTGCCACCAGTGGTTCCACAGGACCCCCTGAAGCTTTCTTT	CATSGSTGPPEAFF
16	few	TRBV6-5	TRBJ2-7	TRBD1	TGTGCCAGCAGCCGTTATTCCGGGACAGGGGCTTTCGAGCAGTACTTC	CASSRYSGTGAFEQYF
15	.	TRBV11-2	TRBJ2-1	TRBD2	TGTGCCAGCAGCCCCATAGCGGGGGGGAAGAATGAGCAGTTCTTC	CASSPIAGGKNEQFF
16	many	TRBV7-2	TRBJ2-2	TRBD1	TGTGCCAGCAGCTCCCAGACAGGGGGCATCACCGGGGAGCTGTTTTTT	CASSSQTGGITGELFF
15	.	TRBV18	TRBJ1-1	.	TGTGCCAGCTCACCACCTAACAGCCCGGGAACTGAAGCTTTCTTT	CASSPPNSPGTEAFF
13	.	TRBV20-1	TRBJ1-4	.	TGCAGTGCTAACGGCAGGGCAAATGAAAAACTGTTTTTT	CSANGRANEKLFF
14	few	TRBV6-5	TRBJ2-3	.	TGTGCCAGCAGTTACGGGGACCTTTCGGATACGCAGTATTTT	CASSYGDLSDTQYF
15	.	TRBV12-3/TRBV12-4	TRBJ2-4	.	TGTGCCAGCAGCCGGCACCGGGCAGGGGATAACATTCAGTACTTC	CASSRHRAGDNIQYF
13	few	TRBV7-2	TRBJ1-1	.	TGTGCCAGCAGGCAGGACAGCCAGGGTGAAGCTTTCTTT	CASRQDSQGEAFF
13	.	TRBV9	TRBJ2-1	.	TGTGCCAGCAGCGTAGGCAGCTCCAATGAGCAGTTCTTC	CASSVGSSNEQFF
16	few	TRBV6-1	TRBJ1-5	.	TGTGCCAGCAGTGGGGCAGGGACCGTCTTGGGTCAGCCCCAGCATTTT	CASSGAGTVLGQPQHF
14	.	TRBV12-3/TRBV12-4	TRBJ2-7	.	TGTGCCAGCAGAGAAGGGTCAGGTCGGCGCGAGCAGTACTTC	CASREGSGRREQYF
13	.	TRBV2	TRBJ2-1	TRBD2	TGTGCCAGCAAATATGGGACTAGCATTGAGCAGTTCTTC	CASKYGTSIEQFF
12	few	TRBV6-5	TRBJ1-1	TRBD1	TGTGCCAGCAGTCCTGAACAGGGGCAAGCTTTCTTT	CASSPEQGQAFF
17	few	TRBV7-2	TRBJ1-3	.	TGTGCCAGCAGCTCTCGGGGGGACTTCCTCTCTGGAAACACCATATATTTT	CASSSRGDFLSGNTIYF
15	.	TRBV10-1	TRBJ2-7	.	TGCGCCAGCAATCGGCGGGAACCTTTCTCCTACGAGCAGTACTTC	CASNRREPFSYEQYF
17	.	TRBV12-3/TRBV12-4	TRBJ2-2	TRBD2	TGTGCCAGCAGAGTCTCGGGACTAGCGGGCCGCACCGGGGAGCTGTTTTTT	CASRVSGLAGRTGELFF
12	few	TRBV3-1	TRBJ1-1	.	TGTGCCAGCAGCCAAGATCGCCTGGAGGCTTTCTTT	CASSQDRLEAFF
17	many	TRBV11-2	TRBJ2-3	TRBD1	TGTGCCAGCAGCTTATGGGGTCCGGGACAGCCCACAGATACGCAGTATTTT	CASSLWGPGQPTDTQYF
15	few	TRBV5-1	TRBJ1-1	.	TGCGCCAGCAGCTTGGGTCCGGGGGCGATCACTGAAGCTTTCTTT	CASSLGPGAITEAFF
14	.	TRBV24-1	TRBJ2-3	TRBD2	TGTGCCACCGGCGGTAGCGGGAGTTCGGATACGCAGTATTTT	CATGGSGSSDTQYF
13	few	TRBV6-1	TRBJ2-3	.	TGTGCCAGCAGTGAGTTGGTGGAGAATACGCAGTATTTT	CASSELVENTQYF
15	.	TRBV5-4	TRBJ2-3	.	TGTGCCAGCAACCCGGGGGGCATACCGACAGATACGCAGTATTTT	CASNPGGIPTDTQYF
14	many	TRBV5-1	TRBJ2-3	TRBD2	TGCGCCAGCCGCCTAGCGGGGGTGTCAGATACGCAGTATTTT	CASRLAGVSDTQYF
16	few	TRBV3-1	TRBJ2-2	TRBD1	TGTGCCAGCAGCCCGACAGGGGCGGGGAACACCGGGGAGCTGTTTTTT	CASSPTGAGNTGELFF
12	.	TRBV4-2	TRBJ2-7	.	TGTGCCAGCAGCCAAGACAAGCGCGAGCAGTACTTC	CASSQDKREQYF